Listed below are T cell receptor beta chains from one sample, sequenced in a study of control samples from healthy donors and cancer patients. Sequenced by immunoSEQ multiplex PCR; TCRdb stores in-frame clones only, minus some. Of about 130,000 clones in the sample, 85% to 95% are singletons; the top ten hold 0.5% to 0.7%. The sequencing input was PBMCs. All receptors derive from an elderly man with head and neck cancer. Each CDR3 is given with its conserved first and last residue. D genes are given only for firm matches. Clone size is shown for a subset of rows, as once, few, many or a class of expanded clone.

NA,TRBV5-6,few,TRBJ2-7,TGTGCCAGCAGCCGGGGTCCGGGGGCGATCTACGAGCAGTACTTC,CASSRGPGAIYEQYF
NA,TRBV5-1,NA,TRBJ1-1,TGCGCCAGCAGCGGGCCTACGACAGGCCAAAGGGCTTTCTTT,CASSGPTTGQRAFF
NA,TRBV25-1,NA,TRBJ1-3,TGTGCCAGCAGACTCGGTGGCCACTCTGGAAACACCATATATTTT,CASRLGGHSGNTIYF
NA,TRBV6-5,NA,TRBJ1-1,TGTGCCAGCAGTCCATACGGGACATACACTGAAGCTTTCTTT,CASSPYGTYTEAFF
NA,TRBV19,NA,TRBJ2-3,TGTGCCAGCTCCTCGGGGGGCCCGGATACGCAGTATTTT,CASSSGGPDTQYF
NA,TRBV30,once,TRBJ1-2,TGTGCCTGGAGAGTCCTCGAATTGGGGGACTACACCTTC,CAWRVLELGDYTF
NA,TRBV5-1,NA,TRBJ1-1,TGCGCCAGCAGCCCGGTCCTGAACACTGAAGCTTTCTTT,CASSPVLNTEAFF
NA,TRBV2,NA,TRBJ1-6,TGTGCCAGCAGTACGGGCCCCGGGAATTCACCCCTCCACTTT,CASSTGPGNSPLHF
NA,TRBV6-6,NA,TRBJ1-4,TGTGCCAGCAGTTACACCGGCTATGCAACTAATGAAAAACTGTTTTTT,CASSYTGYATNEKLFF
NA,TRBV5-5,NA,TRBJ2-7,TGTGCCAGCAGCTTCAGGGATGGCCACTCCTACGAGCAGTACTTC,CASSFRDGHSYEQYF
NA,TRBV6-2/TRBV6-3,NA,TRBJ1-3,TGTGCCAGCAGTTATTCCGGGCCTCGGAACACCATATATTTT,CASSYSGPRNTIYF
TRBD2,TRBV6-4,NA,TRBJ2-1,TGTGCCAGCAGTGCAGGGACTAGCGCATACAATGAGCAGTTCTTC,CASSAGTSAYNEQFF
TRBD1,TRBV30,NA,TRBJ1-5,TGTGCCTGGGGGGGACAGTCCAATCAGCCCCAGCATTTT,CAWGGQSNQPQHF
NA,TRBV30,NA,TRBJ2-7,TGTGCCTGGAATAGGGGGATCAAGGACGAGCAGTACTTC,CAWNRGIKDEQYF
TRBD1,TRBV6-5,NA,TRBJ1-2,TGTGCCAGCAGTTACCGGACAGGCCGCGGGTTTTACGGCTACACCTTC,CASSYRTGRGFYGYTF
TRBD2,TRBV6-5,NA,TRBJ2-1,TGTGCCAGCAGTTACTCGAGTCTAGCGGGAAATGAGCAGTTCTTC,CASSYSSLAGNEQFF
NA,TRBV5-6,NA,TRBJ2-5,TGTGCCAGCAGCTTGGAATCACAAGCGCAAGAGACCCAGTACTTC,CASSLESQAQETQYF
NA,TRBV18,few,TRBJ1-4,TGTGCCAGCTCACCGACAGGAAAAGAAAATGAAAAACTGTTTTTT,CASSPTGKENEKLFF
NA,TRBV9,NA,TRBJ1-5,TGTGCCAGCAGCGTAGACAGGGATCAGCCCCAGCATTTT,CASSVDRDQPQHF
TRBD1,TRBV11-2,NA,TRBJ1-2,TGTGCCAGCAGCTCCCCAACACAGGGGACAGGAGGCTACACCTTC,CASSSPTQGTGGYTF
NA,TRBV30,NA,TRBJ1-1,TGTGCCTGGAGTGTACGGATTGAGGGTACAGCAACTGAAGCTTTCTTT,CAWSVRIEGTATEAFF
TRBD2,TRBV19,NA,TRBJ2-7,TGTGCCAGTAGACCCCCGGGACTAGCGGGACGAGAGCAGTACTTC,CASRPPGLAGREQYF
TRBD1,TRBV6-5,NA,TRBJ1-5,TGTGCCACCTCGGACAGGACCGGGCCCCAGCATTTT,CATSDRTGPQHF
TRBD1,TRBV5-6,NA,TRBJ1-2,TGTGCCAGCAGCTTGGCGGGGGGACAGGGACGCCGCTCCTATGGCTACACCTTC,CASSLAGGQGRRSYGYTF
NA,TRBV20-1,NA,TRBJ1-2,TGCAGTGCTAGTGGATACTATGGCTACACCTTC,CSASGYYGYTF
NA,TRBV5-1,NA,TRBJ2-2,TGCGCCAGCAGCTTGGTGCCTCCAGGGACAAACACCGGGGAGCTGTTTTTT,CASSLVPPGTNTGELFF
NA,TRBV4-1,NA,TRBJ2-6,TGCGCCAGCAGCCCGGGGGGGGCCAACGTCCTGACTTTC,CASSPGGANVLTF